The source of this T cell receptor beta chain is a study of response to subunit inactivated influenza vaccine. Study-level findings and limits: There was a suggestion from the authors that each seasonal influenza vaccination recruits few new T cells.

The sample holds many counts of this clonotype. Its antigen is unknown. Via MiXCR, TCRdb re-called the RT-PCR reads, giving one row per CDR3 protein. Found here are about 700,000 distinct CDR3 sequences, approximately 14% of them singletons; the top ten hold approximately 6.5%. The sequence was obtained from a man over 45 who received an inactivated influenza vaccine. The sequenced sample was PBMCs from blood, obtained 14 days before vaccination.

This CDR3 is CSARDGSTRLAGVASEQFF. CDR3 coding DNA: TGCAGTGCTAGAGACGGTTCCACTCGACTAGCGGGAGTGGCTAGTGAGCAGTTCTTC. The chain employs TRBV20-1 and TRBJ2-1; 12 bases are a match to TRBD2. Germline assignment: CDR1 DFQATT and CDR2 SNEGSKA (reference sequence). V was clipped by 0 bases and J by 9 bases; unmatched bases: 18. The CDR3 covers 19 residues.